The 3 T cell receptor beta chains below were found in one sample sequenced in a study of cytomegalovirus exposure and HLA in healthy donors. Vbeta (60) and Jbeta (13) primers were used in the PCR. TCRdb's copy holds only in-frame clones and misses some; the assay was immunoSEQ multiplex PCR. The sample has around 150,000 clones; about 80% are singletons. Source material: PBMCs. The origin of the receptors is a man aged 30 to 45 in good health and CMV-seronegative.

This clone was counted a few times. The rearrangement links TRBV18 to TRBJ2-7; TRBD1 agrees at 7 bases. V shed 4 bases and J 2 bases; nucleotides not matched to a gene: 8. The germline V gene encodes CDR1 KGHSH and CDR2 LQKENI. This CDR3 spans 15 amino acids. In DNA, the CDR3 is TGTGCCAGCTCACGGACAGGAGATAGACCCTACGAGCAGTACTTC. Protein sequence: CASSRTGDRPYEQYF.

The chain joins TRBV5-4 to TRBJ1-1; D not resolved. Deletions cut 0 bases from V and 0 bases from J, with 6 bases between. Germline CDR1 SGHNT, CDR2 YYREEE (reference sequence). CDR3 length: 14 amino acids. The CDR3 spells CASSLGLLNTEAFF. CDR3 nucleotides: TGTGCCAGCAGCTTGGGGCTGTTGAACACTGAAGCTTTCTTT.

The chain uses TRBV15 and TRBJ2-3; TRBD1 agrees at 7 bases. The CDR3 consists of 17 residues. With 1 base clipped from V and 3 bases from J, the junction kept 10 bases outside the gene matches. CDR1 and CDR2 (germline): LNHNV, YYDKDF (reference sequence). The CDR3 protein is CATSRVWAGGRTDTQYF. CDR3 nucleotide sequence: TGTGCCACCAGCAGAGTTTGGGCAGGGGGTAGGACAGATACGCAGTATTTT.